This TCR beta chain was sequenced during a study of T cells in Graves' hyperthyroidism and ophthalmopathy. Using RNA transcripts as the source, TCR beta CDR3 regions were amplified. A set of HTBI primers served as the primers for a first-round RT-PCR of the TCR CDR3. TCRdb reprocessed the multiplex PCR reads with MiXCR, giving one entry per CDR3 protein. The repertoire includes 300,000 to 500,000 distinct CDR3 sequences, roughly 13% of them detected once, and approximately 29% sits in the top ten. Overall study results and limits: In blood, most of the thyroid clonotypes expanded above 0.001 were also present.

The CDR3 runs 15 residues. With 1 base removed from V and 4 bases from J, the gap between germline ends came to 11 bases. Germline CDR1 and CDR2: MGHRA and YSYEKL. Orbital computed tomography and thyroid ultrasound, together with serum TRAb and thyroxine and clinical symptoms, were used for diagnoses. Each 10 ml fresh peripheral blood draw supplied the PBMCs. This clonotype was picked up many times. Its antigen is still unknown. The sequenced sample was blood. This chain joins TRBV4-1 and TRBJ2-1, with D possibly TRBD2 on 6 matching bases. The sequence was obtained from a man in his fifties or sixties with Graves' ophthalmopathy. The CDR3, as DNA: TGCGCCAGCAGCCAAGGTAGCGGACAATACAATGAGCAGTTCTTC. Protein: CASSQGSGQYNEQFF.